These 27 T cell receptor beta chains were sequenced from one sample in a study of blood T cells in healthy people across ages. Primed by a sample-barcoded 5' primer and a J-beta primer mix, a second PCR proceeded for about 7 to 11 cycles. TCRdb reanalysed the 5' RACE reads using MiXCR and keeps one entry per CDR3 protein. The table records 800,000 or so distinct CDR3 sequences, 20% to 25% of them present only once. This same sample was also part of a study on T cells of mothers and their children.

The sequenced sample was blood. The source of these receptors is a boy aged 5-17 years in good health.

A few counts support this clonotype. The chain carries TRBV7-9 and TRBJ2-7, with D tentatively TRBD1 (6 bases). Germline-derived CDR1 and CDR2 are SEHNR and FQNEAQ (reference sequence). V lost 4 bases to trimming and J lost 0 bases, with 19 bases between them. There are 17 residues in the CDR3. For the CDR3, the DNA is TGTGCCAGCAGCTCGCGACAGGACCTAGAAAGCTCCTACGAGCAGTACTTC. Residues: CASSSRQDLESSYEQYF.

This clonotype was counted between two and nine times. The chain combines TRBV28 with TRBJ2-7; 7 nucleotides line up with TRBD2. In germline, CDR1 is MDHEN, CDR2 SYDVKM. The J segment lost 6 bases and the V segment lost 6 bases, leaving 14 bases of the junction unmatched. This CDR3 has 15 amino acids. As DNA, the CDR3 is TGTGCCAGCAGCCACCGGGAGGCAGGGACTCCCGAGCAGTACTTC. The encoded protein is CASSHREAGTPEQYF.

The chain uses TRBV29-1 and TRBJ2-5; the D gene is possibly TRBD2 (5 bases). CDR3 length: 14 residues. Germline values: CDR1 SQVTM, CDR2 ANQGSEA. V lost 6 bases and J 5 bases, leaving 19 bases between the germline ends. The CDR3 region has the DNA TGCAGCGTCGAGGGTAGGGTTAAAAGGGAGACCCAGTACTTC. Residues: CSVEGRVKRETQYF.

This clonotype has a handful of counts. The V and J genes are TRBV28 and TRBJ2-5, with 7 bases aligning to TRBD1. The CDR3 extends over 15 amino acids. CDR1 and CDR2 (germline): MDHEN, SYDVKM. Losses at the gene ends were 2 bases for V and 1 base for J; bases not matched to a gene: 4. DNA of the CDR3: TGTGCCAGCAGTTTAATCGACAGGGCCCAAGAGACCCAGTACTTC. Translation gives CASSLIDRAQETQYF.

The table lists this clonotype with a count of one. This chain joins TRBV5-1 and TRBJ1-2, with 9 positions matching TRBD1. The CDR3 is 15 amino acids. The germline V gene has CDR1 SGHRS and CDR2 YFSETQ. Trimming at V came to 3 bases and at J to 3 bases, leaving 6 bases not matched to a gene. Written as DNA, the CDR3 is TGCGCCAGCAGCTCAATACAGGGGGCCGACTATGGCTACACCTTC. Translated: CASSSIQGADYGYTF.

As regards this clonotype: The DNA is omitted, as the CDR3 cannot be located on it reliably, and the CDR3 follows TCRdb's listing. This chain uses TRBV7-2 with TRBJ1-4; the D segment call TRBD1 is taken from the table without a DNA check. The CDR3 is 15 residues long, counting both termini. Germline V gives CDR1 SGHTA, CDR2 FQGNSA. The CDR3 is CASSFASGTGEKRFF.

This rearrangement joins TRBV7-2 to TRBJ2-1; 11 bases map to TRBD2. The germline V gene has CDR1 SGHTA and CDR2 FQGNSA. J was trimmed by 9 bases and V by 1 base; bases with no gene match: 11. The CDR3 spans 17 residues. CDR3 residues: CASSLDDWGLADSEQFF. CDR3 DNA sequence: TGTGCCAGCAGCTTAGATGATTGGGGACTAGCGGATTCTGAGCAGTTCTTC.

In its sample, this clonotype was seen a few times. The chain carries TRBV7-2 and TRBJ2-6; D not resolved. Looked up from germline, CDR1 is SGHTA and CDR2 is FQGNSA. The V and J ends lost 1 base and 1 base respectively, with 5 bases between them. The CDR3 totals 15 residues. The CDR3: CASSLGQSGANVLTF. DNA for the CDR3: TGTGCCAGCAGCTTAGGGCAATCTGGGGCCAACGTCCTGACTTTC.

The V call is TRBV7-9, the J call TRBJ2-5, with 8 bases fitting TRBD1. The ends lost 8 bases at V and 5 bases at J; junction bases unmatched: 13. This CDR3 spans 15 amino acids. The germline V gene encodes CDR1 SEHNR and CDR2 FQNEAQ (reference sequence). The CDR3 nucleotides read TGTGCCAGCGCCCTCCCTCAGGGGGCACAGGAGACCCAGTACTTC. It is translated as CASALPQGAQETQYF.

This clonotype was seen a few times. The chain has TRBV10-3 and TRBJ1-1, with 7 bases aligning to TRBD1. From germline, CDR1 is ENHRY and CDR2 SYGVKD. This CDR3 spans 14 amino acids. V was clipped by 2 bases and J by 11 bases; unmatched bases: 11. CDR3 in amino acids: CAISEMGQPKVAFF. CDR3 DNA: TGTGCCATCAGTGAGATGGGACAGCCTAAGGTGGCTTTCTTT.

This clonotype was detected only a few times. This chain links TRBV6-2 or TRBV6-3 with TRBJ2-5; the D gene is possibly TRBD1 (6 bases). Trimming took off 7 bases at V and 5 bases at J, with 17 bases between the two ends. The germline CDR1 and CDR2 sequences are MNHEY and SVGEGT. There are 14 residues in the CDR3. CDR3 loop: CASTPQTGWETQYF. CDR3 in DNA: TGTGCCAGCACCCCGCAGACAGGTTGGGAGACCCAGTACTTC.

This clonotype occurred a few times. This chain uses TRBV7-2 with TRBJ2-3; D unclear. The germline V gene encodes CDR1 SGHTA and CDR2 FQGNSA. V dropped 2 bases and J dropped 5 bases, with 8 bases sitting between them. The length of the CDR3 is 13 residues. CDR3 nucleotide sequence: TGTGCCAGCAGCTTAATCGCCCTAGATACGCAGTATTTT. This translates into CASSLIALDTQYF.

The rearrangement uses TRBV11-2 and TRBJ2-3, with D possibly being TRBD1 (6 bases). This CDR3 is built from 15 residues. Per the germline V gene, CDR1 is SGHAT and CDR2 is FQNNGV. Trimming pared 3 bases from V and 2 bases from J, leaving 12 bases between. This CDR3 reads CASSFGQTHTDTQYF. In DNA form, the CDR3 reads TGTGCCAGCAGCTTTGGACAGACTCACACAGATACGCAGTATTTT.

The chain carries TRBV20-1 and TRBJ2-3, with TRBD2 matching over 8 bases. Losses at the gene ends were 6 bases for V and 2 bases for J; bases not matched to a gene: 4. CDR1 is DFQATT and CDR2 is SNEGSKA in the germline V gene (reference sequence). This CDR3 has 13 residues. CDR3 loop: CSAVAGSTDTQYF. The CDR3 nucleotides read TGCAGTGCAGTAGCGGGATCCACAGATACGCAGTATTTT.

In its sample, this clonotype was seen a few times. In nucleotides, the CDR3 is TGTGCCAGCAGTTCCTCGGGGGGCTATGGCTACACCTTC. Amino acid sequence: CASSSSGGYGYTF. The chain joins TRBV27 to TRBJ1-2; the D gene is possibly TRBD1 (5 bases). Deletions cut 4 bases from V and 4 bases from J, with 10 bases between. This CDR3 contains 13 residues. CDR1 and CDR2 (germline): MNHEY, SMNVEV (reference sequence).

CDR3 sequence (DNA): TGTGCCAGCAGCTTTAGGGTGAACACCGGGGAGCTGTTTTTT. It yields the protein CASSFRVNTGELFF. The rearrangement joins TRBV12-3 or TRBV12-4 to TRBJ2-2; D remains unclear. This CDR3 spans 14 amino acids. Deletions cut 6 bases from V and 1 base from J, with 9 bases between.

The V call is TRBV2, the J call TRBJ1-2; D remains ambiguous. Germline values: CDR1 SNHLY, CDR2 FYNNEI. The V and J ends lost 4 bases and 4 bases respectively, with 10 bases between them. The CDR3 is 13 residues long. CDR3 DNA: TGTGCCAGCAGTGCGATCACCTCCTATGGCTACACCTTC. Its translation is CASSAITSYGYTF.

V and J are TRBV20-1 and TRBJ1-4; maybe TRBD1 (5 bases). The CDR3 has 13 residues. From germline, CDR1 is DFQATT and CDR2 SNEGSKA (reference sequence). Trimming stripped 3 bases from V and 7 bases from J, with 12 bases between. CDR3 in amino acids: CSASPGGGEKLFF. The CDR3 DNA follows: TGCAGTGCTAGTCCCGGGGGTGGTGAAAAACTGTTTTTT.

The chain links TRBV30 to TRBJ1-1; a weak D match, TRBD1 (6 bases). V was pared by 1 base and J by 5 bases, with 11 bases between. The length of the CDR3 is 13 residues. CDR1 and CDR2 from the germline V gene are GTSNPN and SVGIG (reference sequence). The CDR3 sequence is CAWSAAGDTEAFF. The CDR3 DNA is TGTGCCTGGAGTGCAGCAGGGGATACTGAAGCTTTCTTT.

This clonotype occurred a few times. The chain couples TRBV29-1 to TRBJ2-5, with D perhaps TRBD2 (5 bases). CDR3 length equals 12 residues. Trimming took off 3 bases at V and 5 bases at J, with 10 bases between the two ends. CDR1 is SQVTM, CDR2 ANQGSEA, per germline. The DNA of the CDR3 is TGCAGCGTTGACGACTGGGAGGAGACCCAGTACTTC. It specifies CSVDDWEETQYF.

This clonotype has just a few counts. The chain couples TRBV6-6 to TRBJ1-4; D ambiguous. In germline, CDR1 is MNHNY, CDR2 SVGAGI (reference sequence). Trimming pared 10 bases from V and 0 bases from J, leaving 15 bases between. The CDR3 loop spans 15 amino acids. The CDR3 sequence is CATTSWPSTNEKLFF. The CDR3 nucleotides are TGTGCCACCACTTCTTGGCCCTCAACTAATGAAAAACTGTTTTTT.

CDR3 region: CASRGSRQGYEQYF. CDR3 in DNA: TGTGCCAGCAGGGGGTCTAGACAGGGTTACGAGCAGTACTTC. The rearrangement uses TRBV25-1 and TRBJ2-7; 7 bases map to TRBD1. J was trimmed by 4 bases and V by 6 bases; bases with no gene match: 9. CDR3 size: 14 residues. CDR1 is MGHDK, CDR2 SYGVNS, per germline.

This clonotype was detected a few times. The V call is TRBV15, the J call TRBJ2-3, with D unclear. V lost 0 bases, J lost 3 bases, and 4 bases lay in between. Germline V lookup: CDR1 LNHNV, CDR2 YYDKDF (reference sequence). This CDR3 has 13 amino acids. The CDR3 loop is CATSRDLTDTQYF. Here the CDR3 DNA reads TGTGCCACCAGCAGAGATCTTACAGATACGCAGTATTTT.

The genes are TRBV20-1 and TRBJ2-2; 8 nucleotides agree with TRBD1. Germline loops: CDR1 DFQATT, CDR2 SNEGSKA (reference sequence). The J segment lost 3 bases and the V segment lost 1 base, leaving 7 bases of the junction unmatched. This CDR3 is built from 16 residues. The CDR3 DNA sequence: TGCAGTGCTAGAGTCTCGGGACAGGCTCACACCGGGGAGCTGTTTTTT. Protein sequence: CSARVSGQAHTGELFF.

This clonotype was detected only a few times. The chain recombines TRBV7-9 with TRBJ1-4; TRBD1 might be the D (6 bases). V lost 0 bases to trimming and J lost 5 bases, with 10 bases between them. CDR3 length: 15 residues. The germline V gene encodes CDR1 SEHNR and CDR2 FQNEAQ (reference sequence). The chain's CDR3 is CASSLADRTNEKLFF. CDR3 bases: TGTGCCAGCAGCTTAGCGGACAGAACAAATGAAAAACTGTTTTTT.

The table lists this clonotype with a few counts. This chain uses TRBV6-5 with TRBJ2-5; D is unclear. CDR1 and CDR2 (germline): MNHEY, SVGAGI. The V gene lost 5 bases and the J gene lost 4 bases, with 14 bases spanning the gap. CDR3 size: 14 residues. The chain's CDR3 is CASSALWGGETQYF. CDR3 in DNA: TGTGCCAGCAGTGCGCTTTGGGGTGGAGAGACCCAGTACTTC.

Only a few counts were recorded for this clonotype. The genes are TRBV6-2 or TRBV6-3 and TRBJ2-3, with 7 bases fitting TRBD1. With V trimmed by 6 bases and J by 1 base, 4 bases remained unmatched. This CDR3 has 14 residues. Per the germline V gene, CDR1 is MNHEY and CDR2 is SVGEGT. In DNA, the CDR3 is TGTGCCAGCAGGCGGACAGGCCGCACAGATACGCAGTATTTT. This encodes CASRRTGRTDTQYF.